The source of this T cell receptor (beta chain) is a study of T cells in Graves' hyperthyroidism and ophthalmopathy (dated by TCRdb to about 2019). Looking at the study overall: Peripheral blood samples were taken at initial diagnosis, before any treatment was given. To identify distinguishing TCR V-J signatures, a discovery cohort of about a hundred patients was used, comprising 40 to 45 with Graves' ophthalmopathy and 57 with stable Graves' hyperthyroidism. The paper describes TCR Vbeta CDR3 sequencing of about 140 peripheral blood samples, made up of some 42 ophthalmopathy patients, 70 to 75 hyperthyroidism patients and 17 progressor patients. The approximately 97 discovery patients were randomly divided into training and test sets at a 7:3 ratio. After blood sampling, hyperthyroidism patients were treated with methimazole at a starting dose of 30 mg daily, and ophthalmopathy patients were treated with high-dose intravenous methylprednisolone. Whether ophthalmopathy could be predicted prospectively was tested in an independent validation cohort made up of fewer than 20 hyperthyroidism patients plus 17 patients who later progressed to ophthalmopathy. In addition, the study compared T-cell repertoires in thyroid tissue and in blood from roughly 6 Graves' hyperthyroidism patients. Study-level results and caveats: In cross-validation, a model built on a 13 V-J signature told ophthalmopathy apart from stable hyperthyroidism with roughly 87% sensitivity and around 81% specificity, and in testing the same model reached 80%/75%. No statistical method was used to set the sample size in advance, and investigators knew the group allocation. Most expanded thyroid clonotypes (frequency above 0.001) were also detected in blood, a finding suggesting that blood repertoires may reflect thyroid immune responses. In validation, the model predicted progression to ophthalmopathy with approximately 70% sensitivity and over 72% specificity, a median of 6.5 months before onset.

Hyperthyroidism patients were newly diagnosed, with disease duration under 2 months, and aged 18 to 65 years. Patients with uncontrolled infections, other autoimmune diseases, pregnancy or lactation were excluded. Diagnoses were established on the basis of clinical symptoms, serum thyroxine and TRAb, thyroid ultrasound, and orbital computed tomography. For progressor patients, blood was drawn at the first diagnosis of hyperthyroidism, before any ophthalmopathy symptoms had appeared. PBMCs were isolated from about 10 ml of fresh peripheral blood by Ficoll-Paque density gradient centrifugation. Progressor patients were first diagnosed with Graves' hyperthyroidism and then developed ophthalmopathy during follow-up. Trizol reagent was used to extract total RNA, and RNA quality was then checked on an Agilent 2100 Bioanalyzer. The CDR3 spans 15 residues, from the cysteine through the phenylalanine. The retained sequence is limited to the CDR3, 45 bases, with the frame set at the first base. The V end gives up 7 bases and the J end 2 bases, leaving 5 bases in the junction not matched to a gene. From a lookup of the germline V gene, CDR1 and CDR2 are MDHEN and SYDVKM.

Ten or more counts support this clonotype. Its binding antigen is unknown. Per-nucleotide qualities are absent, and no much larger clonotype sits a single base away. The TCR beta CDR3 regions were amplified from RNA transcripts. For the first round of RT-PCR on the TCR CDR3, the HTBI primer set was used together with the Qiagen OneStep RT-PCR kit. Libraries were constructed in a second round of multiplex PCR, after which size selection and purification were carried out. Paired-end sequencing of the libraries was performed with 100 bp reads on an Illumina HiSeq2000. In the original analysis: SOAPnuke was used to process the raw data, with reads discarded if the reads contained adapters or uncalled bases, had a mean Phred below 15, or lacked an exact constant-primer or identifier match. High-quality paired reads were merged with COPE v1.2.5, and unique nucleotide sequences were defined as clonotypes. MiTCR v1.1 was used to align clonotypes to the IMGT TRBV, TRBD and TRBJ reference segments. The analysis was restricted to V-J combinations with a frequency above 0.0001, which together covered around 99% of the repertoires. A TCS score was defined as the ratio of F50 (clonal expansion) to E x V (chaos), with BLOSUM62-based TCRdist applied between CDR3 peptides within each V-J. Welch's t-statistics and random forest reduced 514 V-J features to 13, which were used in a naive Bayes classifier (R e1071). The public sequencing data were trimmed at Q25 with fastp and processed into clonotypes with MiXCR by TCRdb, which kept only in-frame beta chains. Under each unique CDR3 protein, matching rows form one entry showing the most common genes and DNA. TCRdb assigned the V and J calls; the authors' analysis was not used. The sample data list roughly 290,000 distinct CDR3 sequences, and 10% to 15% of these were observed just once. More than 7.5% of the sample belongs to the ten largest clones.

In this chain, TRBV28 is recombined with TRBJ2-1; the junction holds 10 bases that match TRBD2. Source material: blood. The receptor was derived from a woman in her thirties with Graves' hyperthyroidism that later progressed to Graves' ophthalmopathy. The DNA reads TGTGCCAGCAAACTAGCGGGACTCGCCTACAATGAGCAGTTCTTC. It translates as CASKLAGLAYNEQFF.